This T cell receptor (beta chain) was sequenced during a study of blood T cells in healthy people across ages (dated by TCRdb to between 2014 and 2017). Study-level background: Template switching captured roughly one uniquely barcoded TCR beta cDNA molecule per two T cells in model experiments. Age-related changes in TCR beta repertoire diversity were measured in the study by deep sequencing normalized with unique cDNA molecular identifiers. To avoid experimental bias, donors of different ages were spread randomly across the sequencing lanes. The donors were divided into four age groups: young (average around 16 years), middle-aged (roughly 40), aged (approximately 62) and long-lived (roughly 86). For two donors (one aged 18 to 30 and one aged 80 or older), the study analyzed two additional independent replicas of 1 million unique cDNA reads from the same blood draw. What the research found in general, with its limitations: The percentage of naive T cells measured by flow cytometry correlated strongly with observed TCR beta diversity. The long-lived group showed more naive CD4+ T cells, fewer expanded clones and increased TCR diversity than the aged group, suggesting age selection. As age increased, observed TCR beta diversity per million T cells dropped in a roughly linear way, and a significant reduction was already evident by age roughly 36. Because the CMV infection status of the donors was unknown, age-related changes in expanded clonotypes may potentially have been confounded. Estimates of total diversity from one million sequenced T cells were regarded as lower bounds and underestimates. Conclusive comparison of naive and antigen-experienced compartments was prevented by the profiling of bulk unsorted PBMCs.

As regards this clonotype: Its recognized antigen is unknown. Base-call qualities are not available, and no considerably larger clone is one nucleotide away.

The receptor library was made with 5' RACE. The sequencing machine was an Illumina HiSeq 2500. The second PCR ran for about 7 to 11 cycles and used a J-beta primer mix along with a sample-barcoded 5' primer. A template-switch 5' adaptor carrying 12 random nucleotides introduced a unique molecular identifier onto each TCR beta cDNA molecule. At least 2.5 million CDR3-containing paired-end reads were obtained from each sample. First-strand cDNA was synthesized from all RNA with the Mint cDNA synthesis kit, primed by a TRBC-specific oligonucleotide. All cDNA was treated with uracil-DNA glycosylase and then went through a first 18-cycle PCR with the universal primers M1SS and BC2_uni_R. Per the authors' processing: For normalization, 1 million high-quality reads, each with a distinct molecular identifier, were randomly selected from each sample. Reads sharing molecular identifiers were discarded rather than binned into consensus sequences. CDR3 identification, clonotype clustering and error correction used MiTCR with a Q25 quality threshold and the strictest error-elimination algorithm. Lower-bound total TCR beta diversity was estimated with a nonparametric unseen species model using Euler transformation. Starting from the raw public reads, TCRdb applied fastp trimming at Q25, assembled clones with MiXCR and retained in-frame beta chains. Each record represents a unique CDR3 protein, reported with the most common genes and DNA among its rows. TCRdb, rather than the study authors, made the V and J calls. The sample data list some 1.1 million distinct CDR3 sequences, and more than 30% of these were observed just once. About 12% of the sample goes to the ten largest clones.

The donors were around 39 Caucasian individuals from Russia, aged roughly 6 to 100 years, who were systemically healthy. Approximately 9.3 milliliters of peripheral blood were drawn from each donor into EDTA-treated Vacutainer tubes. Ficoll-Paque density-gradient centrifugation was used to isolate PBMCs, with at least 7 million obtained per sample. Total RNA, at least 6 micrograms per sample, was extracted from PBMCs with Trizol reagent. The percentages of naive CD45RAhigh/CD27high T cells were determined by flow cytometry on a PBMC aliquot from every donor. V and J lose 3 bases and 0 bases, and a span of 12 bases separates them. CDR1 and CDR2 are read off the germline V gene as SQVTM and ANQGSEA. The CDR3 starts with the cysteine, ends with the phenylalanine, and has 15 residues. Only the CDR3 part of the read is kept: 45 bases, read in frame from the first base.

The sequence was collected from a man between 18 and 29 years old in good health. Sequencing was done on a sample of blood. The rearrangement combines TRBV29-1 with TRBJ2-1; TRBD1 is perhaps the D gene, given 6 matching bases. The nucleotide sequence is TGCAGCGTTGAGGGGGCCAGGAGCTCCTACAATGAGCAGTTCTTC. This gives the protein CSVEGARSSYNEQFF.